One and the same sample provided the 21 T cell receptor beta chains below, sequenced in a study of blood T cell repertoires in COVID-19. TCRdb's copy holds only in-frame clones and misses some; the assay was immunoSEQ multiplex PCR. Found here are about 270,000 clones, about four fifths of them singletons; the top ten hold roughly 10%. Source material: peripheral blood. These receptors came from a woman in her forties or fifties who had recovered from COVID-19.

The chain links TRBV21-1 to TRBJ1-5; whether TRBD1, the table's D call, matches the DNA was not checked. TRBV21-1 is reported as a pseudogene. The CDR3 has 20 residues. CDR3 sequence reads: CASSKRLGTGGIEGNQPQHF. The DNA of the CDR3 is TGTGCCAGCAGCAAAAGGCTGGGGACAGGGGGAATTGAAGGCAATCAGCCCCAGCATTTT.

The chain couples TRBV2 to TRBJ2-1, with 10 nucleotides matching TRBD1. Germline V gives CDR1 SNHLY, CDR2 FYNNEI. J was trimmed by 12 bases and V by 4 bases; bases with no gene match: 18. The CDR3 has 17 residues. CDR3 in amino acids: CASSGGFRTGGVKGQFF. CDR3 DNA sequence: TGTGCCAGCAGTGGAGGTTTTAGGACAGGGGGTGTTAAGGGGCAGTTCTTC.

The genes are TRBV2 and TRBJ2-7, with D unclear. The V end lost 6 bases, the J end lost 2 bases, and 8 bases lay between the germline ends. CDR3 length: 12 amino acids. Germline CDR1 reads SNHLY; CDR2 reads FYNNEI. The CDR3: CASRPQAYEQYF. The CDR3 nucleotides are TGTGCCAGCAGGCCGCAGGCCTACGAGCAGTACTTC.

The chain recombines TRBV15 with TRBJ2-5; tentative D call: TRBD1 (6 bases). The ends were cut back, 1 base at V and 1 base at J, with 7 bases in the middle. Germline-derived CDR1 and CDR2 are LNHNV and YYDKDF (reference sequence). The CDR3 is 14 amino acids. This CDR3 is CATSRGQVQETQYF. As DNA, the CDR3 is TGTGCCACCAGCAGAGGACAGGTCCAAGAGACCCAGTACTTC.

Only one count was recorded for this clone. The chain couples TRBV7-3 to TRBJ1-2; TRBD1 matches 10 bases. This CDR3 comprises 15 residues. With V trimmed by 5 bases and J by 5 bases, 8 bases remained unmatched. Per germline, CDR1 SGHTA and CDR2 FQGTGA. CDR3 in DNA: TGTGCCAGCAGCCTCCAACCGGGACAGGGGTATGGCTACACCTTC. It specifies CASSLQPGQGYGYTF. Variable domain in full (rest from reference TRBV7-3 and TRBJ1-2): GAGVSQTPSNKVTEKGKYVELRCDPISGHTALYWYRQSLGQGPEFLIYFQGTGAADDSGLPNDRFFAVRPEGSVSTLKIQRTERGDSAVYLCASSLQPGQGYGYTFGSGTRLTVV.

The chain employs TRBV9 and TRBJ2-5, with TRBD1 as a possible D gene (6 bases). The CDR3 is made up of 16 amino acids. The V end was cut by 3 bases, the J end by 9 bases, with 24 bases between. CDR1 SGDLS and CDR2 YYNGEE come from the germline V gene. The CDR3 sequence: CASSAPAGTLGVSQYF. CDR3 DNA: TGTGCCAGCAGCGCCCCTGCCGGGACACTCGGGGTGTCCCAGTACTTC.

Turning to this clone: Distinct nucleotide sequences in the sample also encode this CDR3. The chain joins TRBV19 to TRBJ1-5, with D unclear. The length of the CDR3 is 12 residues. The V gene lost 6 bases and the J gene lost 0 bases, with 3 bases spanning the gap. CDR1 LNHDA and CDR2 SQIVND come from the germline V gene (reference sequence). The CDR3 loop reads CASRASNQPQHF. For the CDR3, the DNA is TGTGCCAGTAGGGCTAGCAATCAGCCCCAGCATTTT.

The CDR3 is CASTAVVPRGYGYTF. As DNA, the CDR3 is TGTGCCAGCACCGCGGTCGTCCCAAGAGGCTATGGCTACACCTTC. The J gene is TRBJ1-2, the V gene TRBV28; D gene uncertain. This CDR3 comprises 15 residues. V lost 7 bases and J lost 4, with 19 bases in between. The V gene's germline CDR1 is MDHEN and CDR2 SYDVKM.

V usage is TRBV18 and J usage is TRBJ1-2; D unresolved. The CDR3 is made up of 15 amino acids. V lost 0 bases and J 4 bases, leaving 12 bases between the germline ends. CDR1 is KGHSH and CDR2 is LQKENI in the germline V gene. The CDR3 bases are TGTGCCAGCTCACCACCCCCTGACGAGGCCTATGGCTACACCTTC. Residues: CASSPPPDEAYGYTF.

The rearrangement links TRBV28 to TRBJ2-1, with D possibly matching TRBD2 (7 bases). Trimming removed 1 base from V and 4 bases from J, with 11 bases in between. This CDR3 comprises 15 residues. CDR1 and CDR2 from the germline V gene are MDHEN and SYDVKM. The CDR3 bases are TGTGCCAGCAGTTTATTAGGGGGGGAGTACAATGAGCAGTTCTTC. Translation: CASSLLGGEYNEQFF.

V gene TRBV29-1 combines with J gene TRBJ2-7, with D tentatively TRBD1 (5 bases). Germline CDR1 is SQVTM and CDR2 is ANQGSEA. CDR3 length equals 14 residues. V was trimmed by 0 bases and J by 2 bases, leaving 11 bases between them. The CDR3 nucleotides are TGCAGCGTTGAAGATCCGGACACACCCTACGAGCAGTACTTC. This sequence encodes CSVEDPDTPYEQYF.

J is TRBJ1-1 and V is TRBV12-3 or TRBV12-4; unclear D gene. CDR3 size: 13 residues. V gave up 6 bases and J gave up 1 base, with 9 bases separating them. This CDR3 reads CASSRRENTEAFF. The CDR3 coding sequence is TGTGCCAGCAGCCGGAGGGAGAACACTGAAGCTTTCTTT.

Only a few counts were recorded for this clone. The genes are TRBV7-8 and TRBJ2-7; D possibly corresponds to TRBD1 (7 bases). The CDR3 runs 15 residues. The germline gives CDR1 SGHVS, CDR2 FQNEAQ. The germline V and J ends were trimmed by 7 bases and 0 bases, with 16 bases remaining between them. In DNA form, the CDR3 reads TGTGCCAGCACGGCAGGGGGGCCCCTCTCCTACGAGCAGTACTTC. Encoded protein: CASTAGGPLSYEQYF.

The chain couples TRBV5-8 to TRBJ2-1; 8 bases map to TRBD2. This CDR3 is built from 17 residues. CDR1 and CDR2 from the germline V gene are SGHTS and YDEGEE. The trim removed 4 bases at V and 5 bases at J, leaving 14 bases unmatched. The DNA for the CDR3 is TGTGCCAGCAGCGCCCCATGGAGCGGGAGTCGGGACAATGAGCAGTTCTTC. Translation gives CASSAPWSGSRDNEQFF.

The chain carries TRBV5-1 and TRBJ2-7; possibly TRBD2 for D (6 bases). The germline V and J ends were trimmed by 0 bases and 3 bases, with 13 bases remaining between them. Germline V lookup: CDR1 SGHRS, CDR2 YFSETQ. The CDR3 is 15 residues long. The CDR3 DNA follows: TGCGCCAGCAGCTTGGTCGGATTCGGGGGCTACGAGCAGTACTTC. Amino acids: CASSLVGFGGYEQYF.

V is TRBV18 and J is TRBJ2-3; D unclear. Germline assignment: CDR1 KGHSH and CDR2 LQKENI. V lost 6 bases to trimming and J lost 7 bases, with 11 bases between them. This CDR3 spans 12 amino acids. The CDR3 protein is CASSPAANTQYF. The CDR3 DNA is TGTGCCAGCTCCCCAGCCGCGAATACGCAGTATTTT.

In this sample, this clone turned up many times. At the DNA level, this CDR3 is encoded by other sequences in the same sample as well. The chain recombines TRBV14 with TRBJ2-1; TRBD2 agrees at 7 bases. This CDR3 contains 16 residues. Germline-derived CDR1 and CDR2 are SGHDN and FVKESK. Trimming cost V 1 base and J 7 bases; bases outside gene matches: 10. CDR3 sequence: CASSQGGGRLGNEQFF. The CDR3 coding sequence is TGTGCCAGCAGCCAAGGCGGGGGACGATTGGGTAATGAGCAGTTCTTC.

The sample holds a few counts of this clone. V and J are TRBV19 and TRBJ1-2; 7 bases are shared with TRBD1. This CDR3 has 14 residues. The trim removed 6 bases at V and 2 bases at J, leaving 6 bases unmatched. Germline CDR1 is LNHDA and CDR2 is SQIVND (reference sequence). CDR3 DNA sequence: TGTGCCAGTAGCACGCAGGGGGGCAACTATGGCTACACCTTC. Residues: CASSTQGGNYGYTF.

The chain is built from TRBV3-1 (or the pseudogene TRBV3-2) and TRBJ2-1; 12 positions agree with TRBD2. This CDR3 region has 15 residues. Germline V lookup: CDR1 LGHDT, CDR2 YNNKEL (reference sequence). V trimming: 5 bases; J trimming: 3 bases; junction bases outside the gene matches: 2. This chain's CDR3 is CASSSTSGGYNEQFF. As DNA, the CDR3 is TGTGCCAGCAGCTCGACTAGCGGGGGCTACAATGAGCAGTTCTTC.

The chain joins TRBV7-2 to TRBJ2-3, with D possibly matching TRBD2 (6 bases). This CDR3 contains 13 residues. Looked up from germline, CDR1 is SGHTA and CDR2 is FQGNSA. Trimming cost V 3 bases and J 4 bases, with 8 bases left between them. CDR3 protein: CASSLAGSDTQYF. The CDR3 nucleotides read TGTGCCAGCAGCTTGGCGGGATCAGATACGCAGTATTTT.

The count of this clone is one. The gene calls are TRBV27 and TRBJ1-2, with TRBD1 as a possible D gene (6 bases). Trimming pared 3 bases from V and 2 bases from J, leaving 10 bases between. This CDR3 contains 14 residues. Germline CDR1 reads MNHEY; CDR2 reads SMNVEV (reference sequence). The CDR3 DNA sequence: TGTGCCAGCAGTTTGGGGGGGCACAACTATGGCTACACCTTC. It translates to CASSLGGHNYGYTF.